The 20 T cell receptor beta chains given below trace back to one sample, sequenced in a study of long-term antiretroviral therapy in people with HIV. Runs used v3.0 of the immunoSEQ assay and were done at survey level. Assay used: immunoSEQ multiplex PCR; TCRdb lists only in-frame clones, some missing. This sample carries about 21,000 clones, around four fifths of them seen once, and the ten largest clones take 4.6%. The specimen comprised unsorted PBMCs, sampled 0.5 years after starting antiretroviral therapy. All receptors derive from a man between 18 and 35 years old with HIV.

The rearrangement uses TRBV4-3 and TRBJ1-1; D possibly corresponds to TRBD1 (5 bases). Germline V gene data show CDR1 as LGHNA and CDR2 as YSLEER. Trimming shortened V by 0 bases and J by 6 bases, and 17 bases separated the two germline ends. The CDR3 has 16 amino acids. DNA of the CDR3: TGCGCCAGCAGCCAAGATGCCAGGGTGAGGCAAGCTGAAGCTTTCTTT. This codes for CASSQDARVRQAEAFF.

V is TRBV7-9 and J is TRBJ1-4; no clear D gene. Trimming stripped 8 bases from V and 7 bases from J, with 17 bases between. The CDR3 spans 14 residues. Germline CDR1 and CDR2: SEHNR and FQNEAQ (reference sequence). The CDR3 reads CASPTDGKPEKLFF. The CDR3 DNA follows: TGTGCCAGCCCCACAGACGGGAAGCCTGAAAAACTGTTTTTT.

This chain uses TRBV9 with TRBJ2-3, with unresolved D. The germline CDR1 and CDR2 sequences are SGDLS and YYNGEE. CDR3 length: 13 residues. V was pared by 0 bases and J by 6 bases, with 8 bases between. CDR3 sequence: CASSVDGQDTQYF. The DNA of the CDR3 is TGTGCCAGCAGCGTAGACGGTCAGGATACGCAGTATTTT. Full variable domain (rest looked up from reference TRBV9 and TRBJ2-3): DSGVTQTPKHLITATGQRVTLRCSPRSGDLSVYWYQQSLDQGLQFLIQYYNGEERAKGNILERFSAQQFPDLHSELNLSSLELGDSALYFCASSVDGQDTQYFGPGTRLTVL.

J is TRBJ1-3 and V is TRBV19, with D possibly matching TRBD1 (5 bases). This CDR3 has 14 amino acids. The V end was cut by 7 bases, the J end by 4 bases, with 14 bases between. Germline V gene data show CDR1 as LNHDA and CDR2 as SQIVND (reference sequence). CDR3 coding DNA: TGTGCCAGTAACGGAGGGGAGGTCGGAAACACCATATATTTT. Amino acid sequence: CASNGGEVGNTIYF.

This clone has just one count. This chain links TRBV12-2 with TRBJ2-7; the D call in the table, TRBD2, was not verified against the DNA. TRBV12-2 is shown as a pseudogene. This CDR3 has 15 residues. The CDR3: CASRSTSRANYEQYF. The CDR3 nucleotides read TGTGCAAGTCGTTCCACCTCGAGGGCGAACTACGAGCAGTACTTC.

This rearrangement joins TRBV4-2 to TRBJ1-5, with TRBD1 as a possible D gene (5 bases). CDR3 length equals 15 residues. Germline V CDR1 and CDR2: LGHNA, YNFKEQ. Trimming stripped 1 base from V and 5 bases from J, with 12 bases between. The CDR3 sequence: CASSQGSAGDQPQHF. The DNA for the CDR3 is TGTGCCAGCAGCCAAGGTTCGGCGGGGGATCAGCCCCAGCATTTT.

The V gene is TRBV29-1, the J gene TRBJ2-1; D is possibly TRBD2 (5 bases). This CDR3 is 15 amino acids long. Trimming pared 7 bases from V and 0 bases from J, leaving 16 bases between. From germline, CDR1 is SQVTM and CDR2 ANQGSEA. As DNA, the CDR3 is TGCAGCGCCTTAAGCGGAACCAACTCCTACAATGAGCAGTTCTTC. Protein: CSALSGTNSYNEQFF.

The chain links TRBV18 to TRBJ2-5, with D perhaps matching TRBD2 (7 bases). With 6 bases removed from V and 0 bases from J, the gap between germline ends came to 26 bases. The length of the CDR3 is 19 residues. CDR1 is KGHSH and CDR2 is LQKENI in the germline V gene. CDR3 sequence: CASSRDPRGAGADQETQYF. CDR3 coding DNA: TGTGCCAGCTCTCGGGACCCCAGGGGCGCGGGGGCCGACCAAGAGACCCAGTACTTC. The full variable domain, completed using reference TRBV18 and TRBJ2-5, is NAGVMQNPRHLVRRRGQEARLRCSPMKGHSHVYWYRQLPEEGLKFMVYLQKENIIDESGMPKERFSAEFPKEGPSILRIQQVVRGDSAAYFCASSRDPRGAGADQETQYFGPGTRLLVL.

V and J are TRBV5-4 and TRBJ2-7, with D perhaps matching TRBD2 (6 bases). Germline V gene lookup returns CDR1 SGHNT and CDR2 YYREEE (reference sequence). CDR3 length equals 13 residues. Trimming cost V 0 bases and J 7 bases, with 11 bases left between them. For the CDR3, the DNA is TGTGCCAGCAGCTTGGACGTGGGGAGGGAGCAGTACTTC. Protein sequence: CASSLDVGREQYF.

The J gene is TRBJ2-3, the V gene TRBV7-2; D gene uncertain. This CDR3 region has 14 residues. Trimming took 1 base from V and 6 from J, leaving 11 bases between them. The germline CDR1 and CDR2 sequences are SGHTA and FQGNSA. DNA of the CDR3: TGTGCCAGCAGCTTAGGCGGTCTCCCCGATACGCAGTATTTT. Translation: CASSLGGLPDTQYF.

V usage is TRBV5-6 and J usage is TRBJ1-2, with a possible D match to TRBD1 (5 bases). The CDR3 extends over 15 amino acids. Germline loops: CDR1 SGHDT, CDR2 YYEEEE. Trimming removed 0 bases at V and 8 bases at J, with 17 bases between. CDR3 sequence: CASSLAGSWPRGYTF. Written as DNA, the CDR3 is TGTGCCAGCAGCTTGGCAGGGTCGTGGCCTCGGGGCTACACCTTC.

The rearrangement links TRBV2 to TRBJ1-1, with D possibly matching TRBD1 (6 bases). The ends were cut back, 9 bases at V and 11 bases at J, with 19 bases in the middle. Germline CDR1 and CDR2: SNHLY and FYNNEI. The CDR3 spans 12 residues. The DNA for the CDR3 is TGTGCCAGTGGGCTGGGGGCCGCCACGGCTTTCTTT. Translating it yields CASGLGAATAFF.

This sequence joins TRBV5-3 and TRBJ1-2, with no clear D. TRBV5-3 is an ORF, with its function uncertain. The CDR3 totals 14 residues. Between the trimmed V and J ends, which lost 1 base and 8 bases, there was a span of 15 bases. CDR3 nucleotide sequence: TGTGCCAGAAGCTTGTATCGGACCACGGGAGGCTACACCTTC. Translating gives CARSLYRTTGGYTF.

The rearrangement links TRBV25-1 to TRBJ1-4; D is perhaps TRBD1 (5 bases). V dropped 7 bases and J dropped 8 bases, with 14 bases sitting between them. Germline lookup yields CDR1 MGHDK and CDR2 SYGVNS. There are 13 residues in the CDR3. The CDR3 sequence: CASTGGTREKLFF. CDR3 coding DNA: TGTGCCAGCACCGGGGGGACGCGGGAAAAACTGTTTTTT.

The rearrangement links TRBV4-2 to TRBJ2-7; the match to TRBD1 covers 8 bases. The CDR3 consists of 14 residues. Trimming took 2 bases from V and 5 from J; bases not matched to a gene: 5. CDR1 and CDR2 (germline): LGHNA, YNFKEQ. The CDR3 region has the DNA TGTGCCAGCAGCCAACCGGGACAGGTAGACGAGCAGTACTTC. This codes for CASSQPGQVDEQYF.

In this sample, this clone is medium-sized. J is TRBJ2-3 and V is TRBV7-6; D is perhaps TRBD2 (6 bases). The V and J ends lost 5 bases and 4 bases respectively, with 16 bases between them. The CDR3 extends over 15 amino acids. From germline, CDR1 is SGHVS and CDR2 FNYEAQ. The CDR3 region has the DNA TGTGCCAGCAGCCAGATTGCGGGGATGGCAGATACGCAGTATTTT. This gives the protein CASSQIAGMADTQYF.

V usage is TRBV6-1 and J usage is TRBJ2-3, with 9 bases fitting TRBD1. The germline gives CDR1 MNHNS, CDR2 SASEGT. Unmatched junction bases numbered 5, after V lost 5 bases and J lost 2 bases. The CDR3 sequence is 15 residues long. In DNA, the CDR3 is TGTGCCAGCAGTTCACAGGGGGCGCCCACAGATACGCAGTATTTT. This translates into CASSSQGAPTDTQYF.

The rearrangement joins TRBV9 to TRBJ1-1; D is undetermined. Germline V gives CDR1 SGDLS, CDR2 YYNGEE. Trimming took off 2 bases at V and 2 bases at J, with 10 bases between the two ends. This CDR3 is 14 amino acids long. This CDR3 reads CASSVTTANTEAFF. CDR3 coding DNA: TGTGCCAGCAGCGTCACAACAGCTAACACTGAAGCTTTCTTT. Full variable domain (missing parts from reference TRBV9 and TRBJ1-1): DSGVTQTPKHLITATGQRVTLRCSPRSGDLSVYWYQQSLDQGLQFLIQYYNGEERAKGNILERFSAQQFPDLHSELNLSSLELGDSALYFCASSVTTANTEAFFGQGTRLTVV.

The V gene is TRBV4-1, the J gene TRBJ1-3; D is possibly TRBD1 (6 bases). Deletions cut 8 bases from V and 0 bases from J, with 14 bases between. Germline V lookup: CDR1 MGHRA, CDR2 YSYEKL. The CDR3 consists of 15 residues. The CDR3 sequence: CASGERDISGNTIYF. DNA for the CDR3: TGCGCCAGCGGGGAGCGGGACATCTCTGGAAACACCATATATTTT.

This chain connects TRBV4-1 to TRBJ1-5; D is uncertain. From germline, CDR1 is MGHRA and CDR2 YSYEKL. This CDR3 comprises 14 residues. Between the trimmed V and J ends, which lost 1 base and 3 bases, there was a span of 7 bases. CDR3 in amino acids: CASSQGRVNQPQHF. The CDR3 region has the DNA TGCGCCAGCAGCCAAGGAAGGGTCAATCAGCCCCAGCATTTT.